Listed below are T cell receptor beta chains from one sample, sequenced in a study of T cell responses to AZD1222 COVID-19 vaccine. Clones were read by immunoSEQ multiplex PCR, and TCRdb kept only the in-frame ones, dropping some. There are tens of thousands of clones in the sample; roughly 87% occur only once, and approximately 5.3% lies in the top ten. The specimen was peripheral blood, collected 28 days after the second AZD1222 dose. The receptors stem from an adult who received the AZD1222 COVID-19 vaccine. Each CDR3 is given with its conserved first and last residue. The D gene is left open where the match is weak. Clone sizes are given selectively: once, few, many, or a class where the clone is expanded.

clone size | J gene | V gene | D gene | CDR3 DNA | CDR3 protein
- | TRBJ2-5 | TRBV4-2 | - | TGTGCCAGCAGCCAATTTCAGCAAGAGACCCAGTACTTC | CASSQFQQETQYF
- | TRBJ2-2 | TRBV9 | TRBD2 | TGTGCCAGCAGCGCTAAGACTAGCGGGGCCACCGGGGAGCTGTTTTTT | CASSAKTSGATGELFF
- | TRBJ2-2 | TRBV5-1 | - | TGCGCCAGCAGCTTGAGAGGGGATAGCACCGGGGAGCTGTTTTTT | CASSLRGDSTGELFF
- | TRBJ1-5 | TRBV19 | - | TGTGCCAGTAGCCCAAGAAATCAGCCCCAGCATTTT | CASSPRNQPQHF
- | TRBJ1-4 | TRBV11-3 | - | TGTGCCAGCAGCTTAGGGGGGAAGGATGAAAAACTGTTTTTT | CASSLGGKDEKLFF
- | TRBJ1-1 | TRBV11-2 | - | TGTGCCAGCAGCTTAGACTTGGCCGAAGCTTTCTTT | CASSLDLAEAFF
- | TRBJ1-3 | TRBV6-5 | - | TGTGCCAGCAGTTCTCGGGACACCTCTGGAAACACCATATATTTT | CASSSRDTSGNTIYF
- | TRBJ2-6 | TRBV9 | - | TGTGCCAGCAGCGTAGCAGGGGTCTCTGGGGCCAACGTCCTGACTTTC | CASSVAGVSGANVLTF
- | TRBJ2-5 | TRBV11-1 | - | TGTGCCAGCAGCTTTCCGAACAGTCAAGAGACCCAGTACTTC | CASSFPNSQETQYF
- | TRBJ1-1 | TRBV5-4 | - | TGTGCCAGCAGCTCCCCCCTCAGCGGGAACACTGAAGCTTTCTTT | CASSSPLSGNTEAFF
few | TRBJ2-6 | TRBV20-1 | - | TGCAGTGCTAGTCGTCTCTTACCCGGGGCCAACGTCCTGACTTTC | CSASRLLPGANVLTF
- | TRBJ2-1 | TRBV11-2 | TRBD2 | TGTGCCAGCAGCTCCCTAGCGGGGGGAAATGAGCAGTTCTTC | CASSSLAGGNEQFF
- | TRBJ2-1 | TRBV19 | TRBD2 | TGTGCCAGTAGTATTCAAGCGGGGGTCTCGAATGAGCAGTTCTTC | CASSIQAGVSNEQFF
- | TRBJ1-2 | TRBV5-6 | TRBD1 | TGTGCCAGCAGCGGCCAGGGGGGTGGCTACACCTTC | CASSGQGGGYTF
- | TRBJ2-2 | TRBV3-1/TRBV3-2 | - | TGTGCCAGCAGCTACGGAGAGAACACCGGGGAGCTGTTTTTT | CASSYGENTGELFF
- | TRBJ1-5 | TRBV28 | - | TGTGCCAGCAGGCAGGGTTATAGCAATCAGCCCCAGCATTTT | CASRQGYSNQPQHF
- | TRBJ1-6 | TRBV7-3 | TRBD1 | TGTGCCAGCAGCCAGACAGGGCGTGGGGATTCACCCCTCCACTTT | CASSQTGRGDSPLHF
- | TRBJ1-2 | TRBV6-1 | - | TGTGCCAGCAGTGAAGAGGCCGGACCCTCTATTGGCTACACCTTC | CASSEEAGPSIGYTF
- | TRBJ1-1 | TRBV5-1 | - | TGCGCCAGCAGCTCCCAAGGCCAGGGCGGCCTGAACACTGAAGCTTTCTTT | CASSSQGQGGLNTEAFF
- | TRBJ2-1 | TRBV9 | TRBD2 | TGTGCCAGCAGCCTACCCTCCCGGGGACTAGCGGGGGCAAGCTCCTACAATGAGCAGTTCTTC | CASSLPSRGLAGASSYNEQFF
- | TRBJ2-5 | TRBV5-5 | - | TGTGCCAGCACCGTAAAACACCTAGAGAAAGAGACCCAGTACTTC | CASTVKHLEKETQYF
- | TRBJ1-4 | TRBV4-1 | - | TGCGCCAGCAGCCTCTCACCCGCATCAACTAATGAAAAACTGTTTTTT | CASSLSPASTNEKLFF
- | TRBJ2-7 | TRBV4-1 | - | TGCGCCAGCAGCCAAGTCCAGGGGACTGGGCTCTCCTACGAGCAGTACTTC | CASSQVQGTGLSYEQYF
- | TRBJ2-7 | TRBV6-5 | TRBD1 | TGTGCCAGCACCCGGGACAGGGTAGACGAGCAGTACTTC | CASTRDRVDEQYF
- | TRBJ2-2 | TRBV5-1 | - | TGCGCCAGCAGCTTGGAAGGGTCCTCAAAATACGCGAACACCGGGGAGCTGTTTTTT | CASSLEGSSKYANTGELFF
- | TRBJ1-5 | TRBV21-1 | - | TGTGCCAGCAGCAATAGGGGAGGGGGTCAGCCCCAGCATTTT | CASSNRGGGQPQHF
- | TRBJ1-3 | TRBV7-9 | TRBD1 | TGTGCCAGCAGCCCCCCGGTTGGGACAGGGGGGACTGGAAACACCATATATTTT | CASSPPVGTGGTGNTIYF
- | TRBJ2-7 | TRBV27 | TRBD1 | TGTGCCAGCAGTTTCGGACAGGGCGGCTACGAGCAGTACTTC | CASSFGQGGYEQYF
- | TRBJ2-3 | TRBV4-1 | - | TGCGCCAGCAGCCAAGAATACGGGACTAGCACAGATACGCAGTATTTT | CASSQEYGTSTDTQYF
- | TRBJ2-1 | TRBV24-1 | - | TGTGCCACCAGTGGTTATAGTGAAGAGCAGTTCTTC | CATSGYSEEQFF
- | TRBJ2-7 | TRBV29-1 | - | TGCAGCGTTGAAGAGGCCGTGGAGCAGTACTTC | CSVEEAVEQYF
- | TRBJ2-1 | TRBV18 | TRBD2 | TGTGCCAGCTCGGAGACTAGCGGGGGGAACAATGAGCAGTTCTTC | CASSETSGGNNEQFF
- | TRBJ1-3 | TRBV5-1 | - | TGCGCCAGCAGCTTGGGGGGGAACTCTGGAAACACCATATATTTT | CASSLGGNSGNTIYF
- | TRBJ2-7 | TRBV7-9 | - | TGTGCCAGCAGCTTCAGCAGACAAGCCTACTGGGCTGACGAGCAGTACTTC | CASSFSRQAYWADEQYF
- | TRBJ2-5 | TRBV27 | TRBD2 | TGTGCCAGCAGTTTTGCCGGGACTAGCTATGAGACCCAGTACTTC | CASSFAGTSYETQYF
- | TRBJ1-4 | TRBV4-3 | TRBD1 | TGCGCCAGCAGCCAAGGGTCCGGGACAGGGGACGAAAAACTGTTTTTT | CASSQGSGTGDEKLFF
- | TRBJ1-6 | TRBV7-9 | - | TGTGCCAGCAGCAAGGACATAAGCTCCTATAATTCACCCCTCCACTTT | CASSKDISSYNSPLHF
- | TRBJ1-2 | TRBV2 | - | TGTGCCAGCAGTGGGGGGAGGACTGGCTACACCTTC | CASSGGRTGYTF